This T cell receptor beta chain emerged from a study of blood T cell repertoires in COVID-19. The germline CDR1 and CDR2 sequences are LNHNV and YYDKDF (reference sequence). V lost 0 bases to trimming and J lost 6 bases; unmatched junction nucleotides: 7. The CDR3 has 16 amino acids. TCRdb's table, derived via immunoSEQ multiplex PCR, lists solely in-frame clones and lacks some. The repertoire holds roughly 270,000 clones, 85% seen once, with 2% to 3% in the top ten. V is TRBV15 and J is TRBJ1-5, with TRBD1 identical over 8 bases. The clonotype originates from a woman aged 45-65 years who had recovered from COVID-19. The sample consisted of PBMCs or T cells enriched from blood (not recorded which). The CDR3 is CATSRDRGQGSQPQHF. DNA of the CDR3: TGTGCCACCAGCAGAGATCGTGGACAGGGTAGTCAGCCCCAGCATTTT.